A single T cell receptor beta chain is shown here with its context. The antigen is unknown. The entry originates in a study of CXCR3-negative and CXCR3-positive naive CD8 T cells. Study-wide points: CXCR3-positive naive cells had more hydrophobic TRB CDR3s than CXCR3-negative naive cells.

The TRB libraries of cDNA were built by UMI-labeled 5' RACE. TCRdb reprocessed the 5' RACE reads, keeping one entry per CDR3 protein, no DNA. The repertoire table contains about 98,000 distinct CDR3 sequences. This CDR3 is 15 amino acids long. The germline gives CDR1 MDHEN, CDR2 SYDVKM. The sample was naive CXCR3+ CD8+ T cells from blood. Subset reported: CD45RO-CCR7+CD27+CD95- naive CD8+ T cells expressing CXCR3 (TNR3+). The clonotype comes from a human donor in good health. Some clones in this sample may be carry-over from other donors' samples. The rearrangement joins TRBV28 to TRBJ2-1; checking the TCRdb D call of TRBD1 is not possible without DNA. CDR3 loop: CASRSGQGAYNEQFF.